Below are 15 T cell receptor beta chains sequenced from a single sample in a study of early T cells in non-severe SARS-CoV-2 infection. TCRdb re-analysed the 5' RACE reads in MiXCR, keeping a single row per CDR3 protein. The profile shows around 84,000 distinct CDR3 sequences, roughly 10% of them singletons. Source: whole blood, taken at baseline. The receptors derive from an adult who was a healthcare worker with PCR-confirmed SARS-CoV-2 infection or an uninfected control (not recorded which).

This chain uses TRBV29-1 with TRBJ1-1; the match to TRBD1 covers 7 bases. The germline CDR1 and CDR2 sequences are SQVTM and ANQGSEA. CDR3 length: 12 amino acids. Unmatched junction bases numbered 11, after V lost 7 bases and J lost 9 bases. CDR3: CSATLGTVKAFF. CDR3 coding DNA: TGCAGCGCAACCCTAGGGACAGTCAAAGCTTTCTTT.

The V call is TRBV19, the J call TRBJ1-6; 8 bases are a match to TRBD1. There are 14 residues in the CDR3. The V gene end was trimmed by 5 bases and the J gene end by 11 bases; junction bases not matched to a gene: 8. Germline-derived CDR1 and CDR2 are LNHDA and SQIVND (reference sequence). The chain's CDR3 is CASSDRTGRPPLHF. CDR3 sequence (DNA): TGTGCCAGTAGTGACCGGACAGGGAGGCCACCCCTCCACTTT.

This clonotype was recorded many times. The chain employs TRBV20-1 and TRBJ1-6, with D maybe TRBD1 (6 bases). V lost 5 bases and J lost 5, with 16 bases in between. The CDR3 is made up of 15 amino acids. From germline, CDR1 is DFQATT and CDR2 SNEGSKA (reference sequence). This CDR3 is CSAPAAGQHNSPLHF. The CDR3 DNA is TGCAGTGCTCCGGCAGCAGGACAGCATAATTCACCCCTCCACTTT.

This clonotype was detected only a few times. J is TRBJ2-7 and V is TRBV5-5; D unresolved. CDR1 is SGHKS, CDR2 YYEKEE, per germline (reference sequence). Trimming shortened V by 0 bases and J by 2 bases, and 18 bases separated the two germline ends. This CDR3 is built from 17 residues. CDR3 amino acids: CASSLGPTSGVTYEQYF. The CDR3 DNA sequence: TGTGCCAGCAGCTTGGGCCCTACTTCAGGTGTTACCTACGAGCAGTACTTC.

The rearrangement uses TRBV6-2 or TRBV6-3 and TRBJ2-1; TRBD1 aligns across 8 bases. Germline V CDR1 and CDR2: MNHEY, SVGEGT. Trimming cost V 6 bases and J 5 bases; bases outside gene matches: 6. The CDR3 is made up of 14 amino acids. The CDR3 bases are TGTGCCAGCAGACCGGGACAGGACCACAATGAGCAGTTCTTC. This encodes CASRPGQDHNEQFF.

This clonotype was detected a few times. The chain carries TRBV5-4 and TRBJ2-1; D call uncertain. Germline V lookup: CDR1 SGHNT, CDR2 YYREEE (reference sequence). The CDR3 is 13 amino acids. Between the trimmed V and J ends, which lost 4 bases and 2 bases, there was a span of 7 bases. In DNA, the CDR3 is TGTGCCAGCAGCCCCGACACCTACAATGAGCAGTTCTTC. Translating it yields CASSPDTYNEQFF.

This clonotype was detected only a few times. J is TRBJ1-1 and V is TRBV12-3 or TRBV12-4; D gene uncertain. The CDR3 runs 11 residues. Deletions cut 5 bases from V and 8 bases from J, with 9 bases between. The CDR3 nucleotides are TGTGCCAGCAGTACACTGGGCGAAGCTTTCTTT. As protein: CASSTLGEAFF.

This clonotype was recorded many times. CDR3 DNA: TGTGCCAGCAGCCAAGATAGGGTTGAGCAGTTCTTC. Protein: CASSQDRVEQFF. This sequence joins TRBV4-2 and TRBJ2-1; no reliable D call. Per germline, CDR1 LGHNA and CDR2 YNFKEQ. Trimming took 0 bases from V and 9 from J, leaving 6 bases between them. This CDR3 comprises 12 residues.

This clonotype occurred many times. This chain uses TRBV7-9 with TRBJ1-4; a possible D gene is TRBD1 (5 bases). CDR3 length: 15 residues. The germline gives CDR1 SEHNR, CDR2 FQNEAQ (reference sequence). Trimming left V 2 bases short and J 8 bases short, with 15 bases between. The CDR3 nucleotides read TGTGCCAGCAGCTTACCTGGGGGTACATCCGAAAAACTGTTTTTT. It codes for CASSLPGGTSEKLFF.

This clonotype was counted only a few times. As DNA, the CDR3 is TGTGCCAGCTCACCGGCGGACAGGTCAAACACTGAAGCTTTCTTT. Encoded protein: CASSPADRSNTEAFF. The chain employs TRBV18 and TRBJ1-1; TRBD1 matches at 7 bases. Losses at the gene ends were 3 bases for V and 2 bases for J; bases not matched to a gene: 6. CDR1 and CDR2 (germline): KGHSH, LQKENI. The CDR3 extends over 15 amino acids. The full variable domain, with the rest looked up from reference TRBV18 and TRBJ1-1, is NAGVMQNPRHLVRRRGQEARLRCSPMKGHSHVYWYRQLPEEGLKFMVYLQKENIIDESGMPKERFSAEFPKEGPSILRIQQVVRGDSAAYFCASSPADRSNTEAFFGQGTRLTVV.

This clonotype showed up just a few times. The CDR3: CASRGDGTYEQYF. For the CDR3, the DNA is TGTGCCAGCAGGGGGGACGGTACCTACGAGCAGTACTTC. This rearrangement joins TRBV5-4 to TRBJ2-7, with D perhaps matching TRBD1 or TRBD2 (5 bases each). The CDR3 length is 13 residues. Germline CDR1 is SGHNT and CDR2 is YYREEE (reference sequence). The V end was cut by 5 bases, the J end by 2 bases, with 11 bases between. The whole variable domain, remainder taken from reference TRBV5-4 and TRBJ2-7, is ETGVTQSPTHLIKTRGQQVTLRCSSQSGHNTVSWYQQALGQGPQFIFQYYREEENGRGNFPPRFSGLQFPNYSSELNVNALELDDSALYLCASRGDGTYEQYFGPGTRLTVT.

This clonotype was observed many times. The gene calls are TRBV28 and TRBJ1-4; D is uncertain. CDR3 length: 18 amino acids. The V gene's germline CDR1 is MDHEN and CDR2 SYDVKM. V was trimmed by 5 bases and J by 0 bases, leaving 19 bases between them. The CDR3 nucleotides are TGTGCCAGCAGTCCCCCGCTTGGGAGCGGCTCAACTAATGAAAAACTGTTTTTT. Translation gives CASSPPLGSGSTNEKLFF.

This clonotype turned up a few times. The J gene is TRBJ1-2, the V gene TRBV3-1; TRBD1 agrees at 12 bases. CDR1 is LGHDT, CDR2 YNNKEL, per germline (reference sequence). The V segment lost 3 bases and the J segment 8 bases; nucleotides outside the gene matches: 4. This CDR3 comprises 14 residues. The CDR3 DNA reads TGTGCCAGCAGCCATACCGGGACAGGGGGCGGCTACACCTTC. It encodes CASSHTGTGGGYTF.

The V call is TRBV25-1, the J call TRBJ2-5; no clear D gene. The CDR3 contains 16 residues. CDR1 and CDR2 from the germline V gene are MGHDK and SYGVNS. With 2 bases removed from V and 5 bases from J, the gap between germline ends came to 18 bases. CDR3 residues: CASSERRATQAETQYF. The CDR3 DNA reads as TGTGCCAGCAGTGAAAGACGGGCAACGCAGGCCGAGACCCAGTACTTC. The full variable domain, with the rest looked up from reference TRBV25-1 and TRBJ2-5, is EADIYQTPRYLVIGTGKKITLECSQTMGHDKMYWYQQDPGMELHLIHYSYGVNSTEKGDLSSESTVSRIRTEHFPLTLESARPSHTSQYLCASSERRATQAETQYFGPGTRLLVL.

In this sample, this clonotype turned up many times. J is TRBJ2-7 and V is TRBV5-4; 7 nucleotides agree with TRBD1. Germline V CDR1 and CDR2: SGHNT, YYREEE (reference sequence). This CDR3 is 14 amino acids long. The J segment lost 0 bases and the V segment lost 4 bases, leaving 4 bases of the junction unmatched. This CDR3 is CASSPRDSSYEQYF. The CDR3, as DNA: TGTGCCAGCAGCCCCCGGGACAGCTCCTACGAGCAGTACTTC.